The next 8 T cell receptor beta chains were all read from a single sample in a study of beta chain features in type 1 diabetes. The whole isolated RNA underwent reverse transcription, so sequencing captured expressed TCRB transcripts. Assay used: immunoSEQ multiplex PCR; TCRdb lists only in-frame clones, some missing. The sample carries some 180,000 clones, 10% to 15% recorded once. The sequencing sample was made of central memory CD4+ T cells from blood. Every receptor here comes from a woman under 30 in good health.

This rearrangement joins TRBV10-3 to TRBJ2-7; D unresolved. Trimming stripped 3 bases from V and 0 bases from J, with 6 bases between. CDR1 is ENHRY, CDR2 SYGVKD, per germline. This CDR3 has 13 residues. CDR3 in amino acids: CAISDMSSYEQYF. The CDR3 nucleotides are TGTGCCATCAGTGACATGAGCTCCTACGAGCAGTACTTC.

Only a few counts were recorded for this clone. The CDR3 DNA reads TGTGCCATCAGTAGCGGGACAAGCACAGATACGCAGTATTTT. Its protein is CAISSGTSTDTQYF. V gene TRBV10-3 combines with J gene TRBJ2-3; a weak D match, TRBD2 (7 bases). Trimming removed 5 bases from V and 0 bases from J, with 9 bases in between. The CDR3 is made up of 14 amino acids. Germline CDR1 is ENHRY and CDR2 is SYGVKD.

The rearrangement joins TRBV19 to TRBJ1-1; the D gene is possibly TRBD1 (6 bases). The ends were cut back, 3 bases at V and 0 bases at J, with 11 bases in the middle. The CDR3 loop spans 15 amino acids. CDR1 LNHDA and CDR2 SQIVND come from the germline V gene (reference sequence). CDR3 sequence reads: CASSMRGRLNTEAFF. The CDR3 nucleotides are TGTGCCAGTAGTATGCGGGGGCGCTTGAACACTGAAGCTTTCTTT.

As DNA, the CDR3 is TGTGCCAGCAGCTGGGGCGGGAGTGATGAGCAGTTCTTC. It codes for CASSWGGSDEQFF. J is TRBJ2-1 and V is TRBV11-3; 7 positions match TRBD2. The CDR3 covers 13 residues. Germline CDR1 and CDR2: SGHNT and YENEEA. With 4 bases clipped from V and 8 bases from J, the junction kept 5 bases outside the gene matches.

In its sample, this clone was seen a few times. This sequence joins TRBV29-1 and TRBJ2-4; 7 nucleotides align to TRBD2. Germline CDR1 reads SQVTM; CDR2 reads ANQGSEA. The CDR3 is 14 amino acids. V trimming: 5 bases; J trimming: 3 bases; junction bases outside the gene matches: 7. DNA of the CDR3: TGCAGCGTTCGACTAGCATCGGGCAAAAACATTCAGTACTTC. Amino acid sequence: CSVRLASGKNIQYF.

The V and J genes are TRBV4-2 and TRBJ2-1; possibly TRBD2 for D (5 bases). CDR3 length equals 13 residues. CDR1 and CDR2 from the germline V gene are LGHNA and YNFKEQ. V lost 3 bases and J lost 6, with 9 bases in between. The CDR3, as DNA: TGTGCCAGCAGCCACGCCGGGGTCAATGAGCAGTTCTTC. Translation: CASSHAGVNEQFF.

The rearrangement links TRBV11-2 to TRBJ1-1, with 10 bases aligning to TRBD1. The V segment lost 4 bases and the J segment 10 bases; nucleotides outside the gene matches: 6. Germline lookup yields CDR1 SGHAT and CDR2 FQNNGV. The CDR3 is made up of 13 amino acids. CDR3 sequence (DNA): TGTGCCAGCAGCTCCCGACAGGGGGCGGGAGCTTTCTTT. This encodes CASSSRQGAGAFF.

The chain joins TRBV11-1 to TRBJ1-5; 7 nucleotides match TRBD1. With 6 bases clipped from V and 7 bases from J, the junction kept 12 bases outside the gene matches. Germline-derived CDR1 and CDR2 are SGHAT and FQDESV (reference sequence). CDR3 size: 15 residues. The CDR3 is CASSATGVVVQPQHF. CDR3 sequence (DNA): TGTGCCAGCAGTGCAACAGGGGTAGTGGTCCAGCCCCAGCATTTT. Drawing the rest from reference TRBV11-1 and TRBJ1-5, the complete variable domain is EAEVAQSPRYKITEKSQAVAFWCDPISGHATLYWYRQILGQGPELLVQFQDESVVDDSQLPKDRFSAERLKGVDSTLKIQPAELGDSAMYLCASSATGVVVQPQHFGDGTRLSIL.